The rows below give T cell receptor beta chains drawn from one sample of a study of T cells in localized non-small cell lung cancer. The repertoire was sequenced with immunoSEQ multiplex PCR; TCRdb's copy has only in-frame clones and lacks some. The repertoire holds around 16,000 clones, with about 88% as singletons. The material sequenced was peripheral blood, taken before any cancer treatment. These receptors came from a male donor aged 60 or older with stage I lung adenocarcinoma. CDR3s leave out the opening cysteine and the closing phenylalanine or tryptophan. The order of the fields is clone size, V gene, J gene, CDR3 protein. Not every row has a clone size; where given, it reads once, few, many or a size class.

>NA|TRBV15|TRBJ1-2
ATSGSRDGPNYGYT
>NA|TRBV7-2|TRBJ1-5
ASSLRGNQPQH
>NA|TRBV5-1|TRBJ2-5
ASSPGQDQETQY
>NA|TRBV7-9|TRBJ2-1
ASSQTAHEQF
>NA|TRBV7-9|TRBJ2-1
ASSFGGTVNEQF
>NA|TRBV4-3|TRBJ2-2
ASSLAQWTSGRRTGELF
>NA|TRBV5-6|TRBJ2-5
ASSFGGSMKTQY
>NA|TRBV4-3|TRBJ1-3
ASSQDINTIY
>NA|TRBV5-4|TRBJ2-7
ASSPPGAGRDEQY
>NA|TRBV19|TRBJ1-5
ASTMTGSSNQPQH
>NA|TRBV14|TRBJ2-3
ASSQEVRQY
>NA|TRBV15|TRBJ2-7
ATSRDITDTYEQY
>NA|TRBV5-6|TRBJ1-1
ASRKGNTEAF
>NA|TRBV18|TRBJ1-4
ASSPTGRTEKLF
>NA|TRBV28|TRBJ1-5
ASSLTGGARQPQH
>NA|TRBV7-9|TRBJ1-6
ASSLGTGAYSPLH
>few|TRBV4-2|TRBJ1-1
ASSPEVAGWRTEAF
>once|TRBV10-3|TRBJ2-7
AISGDSAGDEQY
>NA|TRBV30|TRBJ1-2
AWSVQGTHKGYT
>NA|TRBV5-6|TRBJ1-2
ASSFPGYGYT
>NA|TRBV7-2|TRBJ2-1
ASSLDTLPYNEQF
>NA|TRBV28|TRBJ2-3
ASSFPQGVGVEGDTQY
>NA|TRBV19|TRBJ2-7
ASSTDGAGMEEQY
>NA|TRBV9|TRBJ2-3
ASSVRVTDTQY
>NA|TRBV11-3|TRBJ2-7
ASSPSGTSGYEQY
>once|TRBV7-9|TRBJ2-1
ASSLDGSNNEQF